Listed below are T cell receptor beta chains from one sample, sequenced in a study of early T cells in non-severe SARS-CoV-2 infection. TCRdb ran MiXCR on the 5' RACE reads and lists one entry per CDR3 protein. The table records 75,000 to 90,000 distinct CDR3 sequences, 10% of them present only once. Sequenced material: whole blood, taken at baseline. All receptors derive from an adult who was a healthcare worker with PCR-confirmed SARS-CoV-2 infection or an uninfected control (not recorded which). CDR3s include the opening cysteine and the closing phenylalanine or tryptophan. Each record gives: D gene, J gene, V gene, clone size, CDR3 DNA, CDR3 protein. A D gene is named only where the DNA matches it firmly. Clone size appears in some rows only: once, few, many, or a class for an expanded clone.

>TRBD1|TRBJ2-7|TRBV5-1|few
TGCGCCAGCCGAGGGGGACAGGGGCACTACGAGCAGTACTTC
CASRGGQGHYEQYF
>TRBD2|TRBJ2-1|TRBV7-9|few
TGTGCCAGCAGCCCCCGGACTAGCGGTAATTTCTACAATGAGCAGTTCTTC
CASSPRTSGNFYNEQFF
>NA|TRBJ2-3|TRBV7-9|NA
TGTGCCAGCAGCTGGGAGCCCACAGATACGCAGTATTTT
CASSWEPTDTQYF
>NA|TRBJ2-3|TRBV2|many
TGTGCCAGCAACGAGGGAGTCGATACGCAGTATTTT
CASNEGVDTQYF
>TRBD2|TRBJ2-2|TRBV7-3|many
TGTGCCAGCAGTCCGGGACTAGCGGGCGTCAACACCGGGGAGCTGTTTTTT
CASSPGLAGVNTGELFF
>TRBD2|TRBJ2-3|TRBV18|NA
TGTGCCAGCTCACCTCTGGGACGCGGGAGGGGAGATACGCAGTATTTT
CASSPLGRGRGDTQYF
>TRBD2|TRBJ2-1|TRBV5-1|few
TGCGCCAGCAGCTGGGGGACTAGCGGGATAGATGAGCAGTTCTTC
CASSWGTSGIDEQFF
>NA|TRBJ2-7|TRBV20-1|many
TGCAGTGCCCCGTCAAAGGGCGAGCAGTACTTC
CSAPSKGEQYF
>NA|TRBJ1-4|TRBV7-2|few
TGTGCCAGCAGCTCTACCCCCTCAAAACTGTTTTTT
CASSSTPSKLFF
>NA|TRBJ2-7|TRBV28|few
TGTGCCAGCAGGGGGGTGGTCTCCTACGAGCAGTACTTC
CASRGVVSYEQYF
>TRBD1|TRBJ2-7|TRBV4-1|few
TGCGCCAGCAGCCAAACAGGGGAGAGCCACGAGCAGTACTTC
CASSQTGESHEQYF
>NA|TRBJ2-6|TRBV14|many
TGTGCCAGCAGCCAAGCTGGGGCCAACGTCCTGACTTTC
CASSQAGANVLTF
>NA|TRBJ2-1|TRBV18|NA
TGTGCCAGCTCACCGGGGCGGGGAGATGGTGAGCAGTTCTTC
CASSPGRGDGEQFF
>NA|TRBJ2-2|TRBV4-2|few
TGTGCCAGCAGCCAAGACGGGGCCGGGGAGCTGTTTTTT
CASSQDGAGELFF